The next 27 T cell receptor beta chains were all read from a single sample in a study of vaccination and CD4 T cells after COVID-19. Sequencing of DNA taken from cultured CD4+ T cells relied on the Oncomine TCR Beta short-read assay. TCRdb passed the PCR reads through MiXCR, listing each CDR3 protein once. Of approximately 20,000 distinct CDR3 sequences listed, 20% to 25% are singletons. Treatment noted: approximately 11-day PBMC culture with coronavirus spike peptide pools or control peptides (ViraFEST assay). Their target antigens are unknown. The sequencing sample was made of cultured CD4+ T cells from blood. These receptors originate from a human donor with COVID-19.

This clonotype has only a few counts. The chain combines TRBV7-2 with TRBJ2-5; D possibly corresponds to TRBD2 (7 bases). Trimming cost V 2 bases and J 5 bases, with 15 bases left between them. Per the germline V gene, CDR1 is SGHTA and CDR2 is FQGNSA. The length of the CDR3 is 15 residues. As DNA, the CDR3 is TGTGCCAGCAGCTTAAGGGGGGGCCTAGTTGAGACCCAGTACTTC. As protein: CASSLRGGLVETQYF. Using reference TRBV7-2 and TRBJ2-5 for the parts outside the CDR3, the full variable domain is GAGVSQSPSNKVTEKGKDVELRCDPISGHTALYWYRQSLGQGLEFLIYFQGNSAPDKSGLPSDRFSAERTGGSVSTLTIQRTQQEDSAVYLCASSLRGGLVETQYFGPGTRLLVL.

This chain connects TRBV20-1 to TRBJ2-5; tentatively, D is TRBD1 or TRBD2 (6 bases each). Trimming pared 3 bases from V and 2 bases from J, leaving 16 bases between. The CDR3 loop spans 15 amino acids. Looked up from germline, CDR1 is DFQATT and CDR2 is SNEGSKA (reference sequence). CDR3 amino acids: CSARHGGLGQETQYF. CDR3 sequence (DNA): TGCAGTGCTAGGCACGGGGGCCTGGGACAAGAGACCCAGTACTTC.

By share of the sample, this clonotype is medium-sized. This chain uses TRBV20-1 with TRBJ1-6; D is ambiguous. V shed 5 bases and J shed 5 bases, with 19 bases lying between them. CDR1 is DFQATT, CDR2 SNEGSKA, per germline (reference sequence). The CDR3 covers 16 residues. CDR3 loop: CSAGAGGSTNNSPLHF. CDR3 bases: TGCAGTGCTGGCGCGGGCGGGTCCACTAATAATTCACCCCTCCACTTT.

The rearrangement joins TRBV29-1 to TRBJ1-5, with no clear D. This CDR3 is 14 amino acids long. Germline V CDR1 and CDR2: SQVTM, ANQGSEA. The V gene lost 6 bases and the J gene lost 7 bases, with 19 bases spanning the gap. The chain's CDR3 is CSVAPDGVEQPQHF. The CDR3 DNA follows: TGCAGCGTCGCACCGGACGGGGTTGAACAGCCCCAGCATTTT.

This clonotype ranks as medium-sized. The V gene is TRBV6-5, the J gene TRBJ2-3, with TRBD2 matching over 13 bases. Unmatched junction bases numbered 8, after V lost 2 bases and J lost 3 bases. The CDR3 extends over 18 amino acids. CDR1 is MNHEY and CDR2 is SVGAGI in the germline V gene. In DNA, the CDR3 is TGTGCCAGCAGTTACGCCCGGACTAGCGGGGGTGGAACAGATACGCAGTATTTT. This gives the protein CASSYARTSGGGTDTQYF.

The chain employs TRBV20-1 and TRBJ1-2; D is uncertain. Germline loops: CDR1 DFQATT, CDR2 SNEGSKA (reference sequence). The CDR3 is 15 residues long. Trimming left V 3 bases short and J 9 bases short, with 23 bases between. CDR3 nucleotides: TGCAGTGCTAGTGGGAATACAGTCCTAACTGGGCGCTACACCTTC. Translating it yields CSASGNTVLTGRYTF.

This chain connects TRBV7-9 to TRBJ1-2; possible D gene TRBD1, 5 bases. The CDR3 contains 14 residues. Trimming pared 1 base from V and 7 bases from J, leaving 13 bases between. Germline V lookup: CDR1 SEHNR, CDR2 FQNEAQ (reference sequence). CDR3 protein: CASSLEGSIGGYTF. In nucleotides, the CDR3 is TGTGCCAGCAGCTTAGAGGGGTCCATCGGTGGCTACACCTTC.

V and J are TRBV6-1 and TRBJ2-1; D is undetermined. Trimming pared 5 bases from V and 8 bases from J, leaving 7 bases between. Germline V lookup: CDR1 MNHNS, CDR2 SASEGT. CDR3 length: 11 residues. The CDR3 here is CASSQVDEQFF. Written as DNA, the CDR3 is TGTGCCAGCAGTCAGGTTGATGAGCAGTTCTTC.

The chain employs TRBV10-1 and TRBJ2-7, with D perhaps matching TRBD1 or TRBD2 (6 bases each). This CDR3 is 12 amino acids long. CDR1 and CDR2 (germline): WNHNN, SYGVQD (reference sequence). Between the trimmed V and J ends, which lost 7 bases and 7 bases, there was a span of 14 bases. The CDR3 nucleotides are TGCGCCAGCAAAAGTAAGGGGGGTGAGCAGTACTTC. As protein: CASKSKGGEQYF.

This clonotype was counted only a few times. The CDR3 region is CASSFDGQSSYEQYF. The CDR3, as DNA: TGTGCCAGCAGCTTTGACGGACAAAGTTCCTACGAGCAGTACTTC. The chain uses TRBV7-8 and TRBJ2-7; weak D call: TRBD1 (5 bases). Per germline, CDR1 SGHVS and CDR2 FQNEAQ. The CDR3 sequence is 15 residues long. Trimming removed 3 bases at V and 1 base at J, with 13 bases between.

CDR3 bases: TGCAGTGCTACTAGGGCCCCGACCTACGAGCAGTACTTC. This sequence encodes CSATRAPTYEQYF. This chain links TRBV20-1 with TRBJ2-7; D not resolved. CDR1 and CDR2 from the germline V gene are DFQATT and SNEGSKA (reference sequence). The CDR3 runs to 13 residues. V dropped 4 bases and J dropped 2 bases, with 12 bases sitting between them.

A few counts support this clonotype. V gene TRBV27 combines with J gene TRBJ2-3; 9 nucleotides match TRBD1. CDR1 and CDR2 from the germline V gene are MNHEY and SMNVEV (reference sequence). The CDR3 covers 16 residues. V trimming: 5 bases; J trimming: 8 bases; junction bases outside the gene matches: 14. The CDR3: CASSSFSGTGLSTQYF. CDR3 DNA: TGTGCCAGCAGTAGCTTCTCCGGGACAGGGCTTTCTACGCAGTATTTT.

The chain has TRBV6-5 and TRBJ2-3; 11 bases agree with TRBD2. Germline V CDR1 and CDR2: MNHEY, SVGAGI. This CDR3 comprises 15 residues. V lost 4 bases, J lost 0 bases, and 0 bases stayed unmatched. As DNA, the CDR3 is TGTGCCAGCAGTTTAGCGGGGGGGAGCACAGATACGCAGTATTTT. This codes for CASSLAGGSTDTQYF.

The rearrangement joins TRBV27 to TRBJ2-4, with D hard to call. Per the germline V gene, CDR1 is MNHEY and CDR2 is SMNVEV (reference sequence). V was pared by 3 bases and J by 5 bases, with 8 bases between. The CDR3 extends over 13 amino acids. CDR3 protein: CASSLRTQNIQYF. The DNA of the CDR3 is TGTGCCAGCAGTTTGAGAACGCAAAACATTCAGTACTTC.

The V gene is TRBV6-2 or TRBV6-3, the J gene TRBJ2-3; the D call may be TRBD1 or TRBD2 (5 bases each). The CDR3 spans 13 residues. Germline V gene sequence: CDR1 MNHEY, CDR2 SVGEGT. Trimming removed 7 bases at V and 1 base at J, with 9 bases between. The DNA of the CDR3 is TGTGCCAGCAAACGGGGCGGCACAGATACGCAGTATTTT. Its translation is CASKRGGTDTQYF.

This clonotype was counted between two and nine times. The chain links TRBV6-2 or TRBV6-3 to TRBJ2-1, with TRBD2 as a possible D gene (6 bases). CDR3 length: 14 residues. V was trimmed by 5 bases and J by 12 bases, leaving 20 bases between them. CDR1 is MNHEY, CDR2 SVGEGT, per germline. DNA of the CDR3: TGTGCCAGCAGTCAACCCCCGGAAGAGCGGGTGCAGTTCTTC. It yields the protein CASSQPPEERVQFF.

This clonotype came up a few times. The chain joins TRBV7-9 to TRBJ2-5; D may be TRBD2 (5 bases). Trimming shortened V by 7 bases and J by 2 bases, and 14 bases separated the two germline ends. This CDR3 region has 14 residues. Germline V gene data show CDR1 as SEHNR and CDR2 as FQNEAQ (reference sequence). CDR3 sequence: CASTSLTGQETQYF. In nucleotides, the CDR3 is TGTGCCAGCACCTCCCTGACGGGGCAAGAGACCCAGTACTTC.

This clonotype occurred a few times. This chain connects TRBV7-2 to TRBJ1-6; 9 nucleotides match TRBD1. Germline V CDR1 and CDR2: SGHTA, FQGNSA. CDR3 length: 15 amino acids. The V segment lost 5 bases and the J segment 7 bases; nucleotides outside the gene matches: 6. The CDR3 nucleotides are TGTGCCAGCAGCCCCAGGACAGGGGAGAATTCACCCCTCCACTTT. It yields the protein CASSPRTGENSPLHF.

This chain connects TRBV5-4 to TRBJ2-2; D perhaps matches TRBD1 (5 bases). Per the germline V gene, CDR1 is SGHNT and CDR2 is YYREEE (reference sequence). The CDR3 has 16 amino acids. V dropped 3 bases and J dropped 0 bases, with 12 bases sitting between them. The CDR3 nucleotides read TGTGCCAGCAGCTCAAGACAGAACTCGAACACCGGGGAGCTGTTTTTT. Its translation: CASSSRQNSNTGELFF.

This clonotype was observed a few times. The chain uses TRBV12-3 or TRBV12-4 and TRBJ1-1; 7 positions match TRBD1. V lost 5 bases to trimming and J lost 4 bases; unmatched junction nucleotides: 13. The CDR3 consists of 16 residues. CDR3 DNA: TGTGCCAGCAGTCGGACAGGAGCGACTTCGTCCACTGAAGCTTTCTTT. It translates to CASSRTGATSSTEAFF.

By sample share, this clonotype is medium-sized. Here the CDR3 DNA reads TGTGCCACCAGTGATCGGGTTGGTGGCTACACCTTC. Translation: CATSDRVGGYTF. V usage is TRBV24-1 and J usage is TRBJ1-2, with D unclear. Trimming took off 3 bases at V and 7 bases at J, with 8 bases between the two ends. The CDR3 is made up of 12 amino acids. The germline gives CDR1 KGHDR, CDR2 SFDVKD.

This clonotype has a handful of counts. The V call is TRBV11-2, the J call TRBJ1-1, with a possible D match to TRBD1 (5 bases). CDR1 is SGHAT, CDR2 FQNNGV, per germline. Trimming left V 5 bases short and J 8 bases short, with 15 bases between. The CDR3 has 13 amino acids. The CDR3 is CASSPRYGGEAFF. The CDR3 DNA follows: TGTGCCAGCAGCCCGAGGTACGGGGGGGAAGCTTTCTTT.

V is TRBV28 and J is TRBJ1-2; D unclear. Per the germline V gene, CDR1 is MDHEN and CDR2 is SYDVKM. There are 13 residues in the CDR3. Trimming took off 2 bases at V and 5 bases at J, with 9 bases between the two ends. The CDR3 protein is CASSLSSVYGYTF. DNA for the CDR3: TGTGCCAGCAGTTTAAGTTCCGTATATGGCTACACCTTC.

The chain combines TRBV7-2 with TRBJ1-2, with D uncertain. V dropped 3 bases and J dropped 0 bases, with 11 bases sitting between them. The germline V gene encodes CDR1 SGHTA and CDR2 FQGNSA. CDR3 length: 15 amino acids. The CDR3 here is CASSLDPGPNYGYTF. CDR3 nucleotides: TGTGCCAGCAGCTTGGATCCGGGTCCTAACTATGGCTACACCTTC.

In this sample, this clonotype is medium-sized. The chain is built from TRBV30 and TRBJ1-5; tentative D call: TRBD1 (6 bases). The CDR3 covers 15 residues. V lost 1 base to trimming and J lost 0 bases, with 10 bases between them. CDR1 is GTSNPN and CDR2 is SVGIG in the germline V gene (reference sequence). CDR3 sequence (DNA): TGTGCCTGGAGTGAAACAGGGATTAGCAATCAGCCCCAGCATTTT. It translates to CAWSETGISNQPQHF.

This sequence joins TRBV3-1 and TRBJ1-1; D call uncertain. The germline gives CDR1 LGHDT, CDR2 YNNKEL (reference sequence). Trimming removed 2 bases from V and 4 bases from J, with 17 bases in between. This CDR3 comprises 16 residues. CDR3 residues: CASSQTAPSMSTEAFF. In DNA, the CDR3 is TGTGCCAGCAGCCAAACCGCCCCTAGCATGAGCACTGAAGCTTTCTTT.

This clonotype has just a few counts. The CDR3: CASSFGAVGETQYF. CDR3 nucleotides: TGTGCCAGCAGTTTCGGGGCTGTAGGGGAGACCCAGTACTTC. The chain combines TRBV28 with TRBJ2-5; D may match TRBD1 or TRBD2 (5 bases each). CDR3 length: 14 amino acids. The germline V gene has CDR1 MDHEN and CDR2 SYDVKM. V lost 3 bases, J lost 5 bases, and 13 bases lay in between.